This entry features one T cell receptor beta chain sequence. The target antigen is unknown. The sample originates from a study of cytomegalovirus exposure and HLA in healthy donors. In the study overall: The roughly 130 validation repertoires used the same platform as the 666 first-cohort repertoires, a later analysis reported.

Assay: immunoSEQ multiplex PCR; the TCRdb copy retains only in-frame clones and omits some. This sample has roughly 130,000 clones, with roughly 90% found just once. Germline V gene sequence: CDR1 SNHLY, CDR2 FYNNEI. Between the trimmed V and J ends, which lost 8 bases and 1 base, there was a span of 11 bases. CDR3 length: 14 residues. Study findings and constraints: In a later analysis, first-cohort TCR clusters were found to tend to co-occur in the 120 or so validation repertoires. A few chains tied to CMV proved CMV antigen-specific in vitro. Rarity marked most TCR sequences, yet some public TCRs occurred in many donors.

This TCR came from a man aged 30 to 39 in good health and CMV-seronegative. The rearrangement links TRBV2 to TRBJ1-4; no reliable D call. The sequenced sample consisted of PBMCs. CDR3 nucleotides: TGTGCCAGCCACAATGAGGGAACTAATGAAAAACTGTTTTTT. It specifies CASHNEGTNEKLFF.